This is a list of T cell receptor beta chains from one sample in a study of glioma-infiltrating T cells after dendritic cell vaccination. The table came from immunoSEQ multiplex PCR; TCRdb's copy has only in-frame clones and leaves some out. The sample lists some 91,000 clones, more than 80% occurring once. The sequencing here drew on blood, taken after dendritic cell vaccination. The receptor source for this set is a human donor with glioblastoma. Each CDR3 is given with its conserved first and last residue. A D gene is named only where the DNA matches it firmly. The listing skips clone size in some rows; elsewhere it reads once, few, many or a size class.

cdr3_nt	cdr3_aa	j_call	clone_size	d_call	v_call
TGTGCCAGCAGCTTGCGGGACAGCCGCTACACCTTC	CASSLRDSRYTF	TRBJ1-2	NA	TRBD1	TRBV5-6
TGCGCCAGCAGCCACCCGGGACTAGCGGGTGGCACAGATACGCAGTATTTT	CASSHPGLAGGTDTQYF	TRBJ2-3	NA	TRBD2	TRBV4-1
TGTGCCAGTAGTGCGCTCCGGGGCGGGGAGGCCGGGAATTCACCCCTCCACTTT	CASSALRGGEAGNSPLHF	TRBJ1-6	NA	NA	TRBV19
TGTGCCAGCAGTAGGCAGGGGAAAGCGGATGGCTACACCTTC	CASSRQGKADGYTF	TRBJ1-2	NA	NA	TRBV7-3
TGTGCCAGCAGTGTTTTGGGGGGGACATTGAATGAGCAGTTCTTC	CASSVLGGTLNEQFF	TRBJ2-1	NA	NA	TRBV6-5
TGTGCCAGCAGTAAGGACAGGGGGAATCAGCCCCAGCATTTT	CASSKDRGNQPQHF	TRBJ1-5	NA	TRBD1	TRBV6-5
TGCGCCAGCAGCTTGGTCAGGGGGGTGAACACCGGGGAGCTGTTTTTT	CASSLVRGVNTGELFF	TRBJ2-2	once	NA	TRBV5-1
TGTGCCAGCAGCTTAAGGGTTGGGGGGGCGGACAGCTCCTACGAGCAGTACTTC	CASSLRVGGADSSYEQYF	TRBJ2-7	NA	NA	TRBV7-2
TGTGCCAGCAGTCCCCCCGGGAGACAGGGGAATGAGCAGTTCTTC	CASSPPGRQGNEQFF	TRBJ2-1	few	TRBD1	TRBV27
TGTGCCAGCAGTTACTCCCCCGGTCCCGCAACGTCCGGCTACACCTTC	CASSYSPGPATSGYTF	TRBJ1-2	NA	NA	TRBV6-6
TGTGCCAGCAGTTCCTCTGTTGGGGGGTACGAGCAGTACTTC	CASSSSVGGYEQYF	TRBJ2-7	NA	NA	TRBV6-5
TGCGCCAGCAGCCAAGGACTAGCGGGTCTTCGGGAGACCCAGTACTTC	CASSQGLAGLRETQYF	TRBJ2-5	once	TRBD2	TRBV4-1
TGCAGCGTTGATCCAGGGAAGGACGGGGAGCTGTTTTTT	CSVDPGKDGELFF	TRBJ2-2	NA	NA	TRBV29-1
TGCGCCAGCACTCCGCTAGGGGGCTCCTACGAGCAGTACTTC	CASTPLGGSYEQYF	TRBJ2-7	NA	NA	TRBV5-1
TGCGCCAGCAGCCCGACAGGGGCAATGTCTGGGGCCAACGTCCTGACTTTC	CASSPTGAMSGANVLTF	TRBJ2-6	NA	TRBD1	TRBV5-1
TGCAGCGCCCCAGGGGGGAGCAACACCGGGGAGCTGTTTTTT	CSAPGGSNTGELFF	TRBJ2-2	once	NA	TRBV29-1
TGTGCCAGCAGAGCAGACAGGGCGAACACTGAAGCTTTCTTT	CASRADRANTEAFF	TRBJ1-1	NA	TRBD1	TRBV2
TGTGCCAGCAGCCCAGCGGTCCGAAATGAAAAACTGTTTTTT	CASSPAVRNEKLFF	TRBJ1-4	NA	NA	TRBV11-1
TGTGCCAGTAGTATAGGGACAGGGCAAGAGACCCAGTACTTC	CASSIGTGQETQYF	TRBJ2-5	few	TRBD1	TRBV19
TGTGCCAGCAGCCCGGGACAGTCATACACTGAAGCTTTCTTT	CASSPGQSYTEAFF	TRBJ1-1	NA	TRBD1	TRBV6-1
TGTGCCATCAGTGAGTCGCAGGGGGCGCTTGGAAACACCATATATTTT	CAISESQGALGNTIYF	TRBJ1-3	NA	TRBD1	TRBV10-3
TGTGCCAGTCACAGGGAGGGGACCGGCTACACCTTC	CASHREGTGYTF	TRBJ1-2	NA	NA	TRBV6-5
TGTGCCAGCAGCTTGGACAGGACGGGTAGGGCCAACGTCCTGACTTTC	CASSLDRTGRANVLTF	TRBJ2-6	NA	TRBD1	TRBV11-2
TGTGCCAGCGCAGAGGGCGTCGGTGTGACGCAGTATTTT	CASAEGVGVTQYF	TRBJ2-3	NA	NA	TRBV2
TGTGCCAGCAGCGATCCAGGGGCGGGTAATGAGCAGTTCTTC	CASSDPGAGNEQFF	TRBJ2-1	NA	NA	TRBV7-2
TGTGCCAGCAGCTTAGCGAGCGGGGGGCAGGAGACCCAGTACTTC	CASSLASGGQETQYF	TRBJ2-5	NA	TRBD2	TRBV7-9
TGTGCCAGCAGCCAAGAGGTGGGACAGGGCTTCCAGGAAGCTTTCTTT	CASSQEVGQGFQEAFF	TRBJ1-1	NA	TRBD1	TRBV4-2
TGTGCCAGCAGCTCAAGGGGAGGGGGTCTCACAGATACGCAGTATTTT	CASSSRGGGLTDTQYF	TRBJ2-3	NA	NA	TRBV7-3
TGTGCCAGCTCACCCCCCGGGACAGGGGGCACTGAAGCTTTCTTT	CASSPPGTGGTEAFF	TRBJ1-1	NA	TRBD1	TRBV18
TGTGCCAGCAGGAGGACTAGCGGGAGCGATGAGCAGTTCTTC	CASRRTSGSDEQFF	TRBJ2-1	NA	TRBD2	TRBV2
TGTGCCAGCAGGCCCCCCGGGGTGGGCACAGATACGCAGTATTTT	CASRPPGVGTDTQYF	TRBJ2-3	once	NA	TRBV2
TGTGCCAGCAGCCGTGGGGGCAGCCAAGAGACCCAGTACTTC	CASSRGGSQETQYF	TRBJ2-5	NA	NA	TRBV11-3
TGTGCCAGCAGTGAAGGCAGGGGCGGGGGCAATGAGCAGTTCTTC	CASSEGRGGGNEQFF	TRBJ2-1	NA	NA	TRBV2
TGTGCCAGCAGCCCATCTAGCGGGAGTTTTGATACGCAGTATTTT	CASSPSSGSFDTQYF	TRBJ2-3	NA	TRBD2	TRBV7-3
TGTGCCAGCAGTGAAGTCCAGACTAGAAACACCATATATTTT	CASSEVQTRNTIYF	TRBJ1-3	few	NA	TRBV2
TGCGCCAGCAGCTATACCGGGACTAGCGGGCCCGGGGAGCTGTTTTTT	CASSYTGTSGPGELFF	TRBJ2-2	NA	TRBD2	TRBV5-1
TGCGCCAGCAGCCAAGACACCTCCCGGGAAGGAGATCAGCAAGATAGCAATCAGCCCCAGCATTTT	CASSQDTSREGDQQDSNQPQHF	TRBJ1-5	NA	NA	TRBV4-1
TGTGCCAGCAGCTTAGGAGGCGCGGGGGGCCAAGAGACCCAGTACTTC	CASSLGGAGGQETQYF	TRBJ2-5	NA	TRBD2	TRBV7-6
TGTGCCAGCGGCCCCCCGTCTGGCGGGGGGCAGTTCTTC	CASGPPSGGGQFF	TRBJ2-1	NA	TRBD2	TRBV27
TGCGCCAGCACGGACAACTCCTACAATGAGCAGTTCTTC	CASTDNSYNEQFF	TRBJ2-1	NA	NA	TRBV10-1
TGCGCCAGCAGCCCGGCCGGGGACTATGGCTACACCTTC	CASSPAGDYGYTF	TRBJ1-2	few	NA	TRBV5-1
TGTGCCAGCAGCCGAAGGACAGGGCCGTATGGCTACACCTTC	CASSRRTGPYGYTF	TRBJ1-2	NA	TRBD1	TRBV5-6
TGTGCCAGCAGACCCCCGGGACAGGGGACCTATGGCTACACCTTC	CASRPPGQGTYGYTF	TRBJ1-2	NA	TRBD1	TRBV6-5
TGTGCCTGGAGAGTTGGCAGGCTGACTGAAGCTTTCTTT	CAWRVGRLTEAFF	TRBJ1-1	NA	NA	TRBV30
TGTGCCAGCAGCTTGGCGCGACAGGTTAACTATGGCTACACCTTC	CASSLARQVNYGYTF	TRBJ1-2	once	NA	TRBV5-6
TGTGCCAGTTGCGGGACAGTCGATAGCAATCAGCCCCAGCATTTT	CASCGTVDSNQPQHF	TRBJ1-5	few	TRBD1	TRBV2
TGTGCCAGCAGTCTCCGACAGGGCTCCGTTCAGCCCCAGCATTTT	CASSLRQGSVQPQHF	TRBJ1-5	NA	TRBD1	TRBV6-1
TGTGCCAGCAGCCACCAGGGTTCCCAAGAGACCCAGTACTTC	CASSHQGSQETQYF	TRBJ2-5	NA	NA	TRBV5-6
TGTGCCAGCAGAGTCTCCAGGGGCCCCGGGGAGCTGTTTTTT	CASRVSRGPGELFF	TRBJ2-2	once	NA	TRBV2
TGTGCCACGGGTTCGGCAGGGAAGAACACTGAAGCTTTCTTT	CATGSAGKNTEAFF	TRBJ1-1	NA	NA	TRBV15
TGTGCCAGCAGTAGATCCGGGACAGGGGGGAGGGGCACTGAAGCTTTCTTT	CASSRSGTGGRGTEAFF	TRBJ1-1	few	TRBD1	TRBV27
TGTGCCATCAGTGAGTCTAGCGCGGGGGAGGATCGCGAAAAACTGTTTTTT	CAISESSAGEDREKLFF	TRBJ1-4	many	NA	TRBV10-3
TGTGCCAGCAGCTACGTTGTAGATACGCAGTATTTT	CASSYVVDTQYF	TRBJ2-3	NA	NA	TRBV2
TGTGCCTGGAGCACCGGGACAGGGAGCAATCAGCCCCAGCATTTT	CAWSTGTGSNQPQHF	TRBJ1-5	NA	TRBD1	TRBV30
TGTGCCAGCTCCCCCACAAATGAAGCTTTCTTT	CASSPTNEAFF	TRBJ1-1	NA	NA	TRBV2
TGTGCCAGCAGGGGGAGTCTCAACTATGGCTACACCTTC	CASRGSLNYGYTF	TRBJ1-2	NA	NA	TRBV6-5
TGTGCCAGCAGCCCGGATTTGGGGCTAGCGGGAGGGACCGGGGAGCTGTTTTTT	CASSPDLGLAGGTGELFF	TRBJ2-2	NA	TRBD2	TRBV5-4